This T cell receptor (beta chain) stems from a study of cytomegalovirus exposure and HLA in healthy donors. Study-level results: A few V segments could not be told apart, such as TRBV6-2 and TRBV6-3, and were left out. The study flagged approximately 180 TCR beta chains as cytomegalovirus-associated. When analyzed later, a missense DCLRE1C variant was found to be linked to TCR beta V- and J-gene trimming.

Comments on this clone: Its antigen is as yet unknown.

Use of 60 Vbeta and 13 Jbeta primers characterized the PCR. Some clones are missing from TCRdb's copy, which holds only in-frame ones; the method was immunoSEQ multiplex PCR. The sample yields tens of thousands of clones, about three quarters seen once. In germline, CDR1 is SEHNR, CDR2 FQNEAQ (reference sequence). CDR3 length equals 17 residues. V lost 3 bases and J lost 6; bases outside the gene matches: 10. Sequenced sample: PBMCs. The receptor comes from a man in his forties or fifties in good health and CMV-seropositive. The rearrangement links TRBV7-9 to TRBJ2-1; 11 bases are shared with TRBD2. DNA for the CDR3: TGTGCCAGCAGCTTCCCCCAGCGGCTAGCGGGAGGCAATGAGCAGTTCTTC. Protein product: CASSFPQRLAGGNEQFF.